One sample yielded the 7 T cell receptor beta chains listed below, sequenced in a study of shared clonotypes between healthy human individuals. Here immunoSEQ multiplex PCR was the method, and the copy in TCRdb shows in-frame clones only, minus some. The sample carries more than 900,000 clones, approximately 80% recorded once. The material sequenced was memory CD4+ T cells from PBMCs. As for subset: CD45RA-negative fraction. The receptors come from a man aged 18 to 30 in good health. Some clones in this sample may be carry-over from other donors' samples.

This clone was seen many times. The chain carries TRBV27 and TRBJ1-1; no reliable D call. Trimming removed 1 base at V and 2 bases at J, with 5 bases between. The CDR3 runs 13 residues. The V gene's germline CDR1 is MNHEY and CDR2 SMNVEV (reference sequence). CDR3 DNA: TGTGCCAGCAGTTTATGGTACAACACTGAAGCTTTCTTT. Its protein product is CASSLWYNTEAFF.

The chain has TRBV7-2 and TRBJ1-1, with 8 bases fitting TRBD1. This CDR3 has 14 amino acids. V shed 6 bases and J 2 bases; nucleotides not matched to a gene: 5. CDR1 is SGHTA, CDR2 FQGNSA, per germline. CDR3 DNA sequence: TGTGCCAGCAGTGACAGGGGCCGCAACACTGAAGCTTTCTTT. This sequence encodes CASSDRGRNTEAFF.

This chain links TRBV5-6 with TRBJ1-1; no clear D gene. The germline CDR1 and CDR2 sequences are SGHDT and YYEEEE. The CDR3 extends over 17 amino acids. V lost 4 bases and J 3 bases, leaving 22 bases between the germline ends. The CDR3 nucleotides read TGTGCCAGCAGCCACTCCCCCTTAAGGCGGGCGGACACTGAAGCTTTCTTT. It codes for CASSHSPLRRADTEAFF.

The V gene is TRBV5-4, the J gene TRBJ2-1; the match to TRBD2 covers 7 bases. This CDR3 spans 15 amino acids. Germline V gene sequence: CDR1 SGHNT, CDR2 YYREEE (reference sequence). V was pared by 4 bases and J by 4 bases, with 8 bases of the junction left unmatched. CDR3 amino acids: CASSPASGTYNEQFF. The CDR3 DNA is TGTGCCAGCAGCCCTGCTAGCGGAACGTACAATGAGCAGTTCTTC.

The chain has TRBV21-1 and TRBJ2-2; the D call in the table, TRBD2, was not verified against the DNA. TRBV21-1 is classified as a pseudogene. This CDR3 comprises 16 residues. The CDR3 region has the DNA TGTGCCAGCAGCAAAGAAGGCGGCTACAACACCGGGGAGCTGTTTTTT. Residues: CASSKEGGYNTGELFF.

This clone was found once. The chain employs TRBV6-6 and TRBJ1-6, with TRBD1 as a possible D gene (5 bases). Trimming pared 5 bases from V and 7 bases from J, leaving 15 bases between. The CDR3 length is 15 residues. Germline-derived CDR1 and CDR2 are MNHNY and SVGAGI (reference sequence). For the CDR3, the DNA is TGTGCCAGCAGTCTCTGGCAGGGAACCAATTCACCCCTCCACTTT. It yields the protein CASSLWQGTNSPLHF.

This clone was observed a handful of times. The V gene is TRBV10-3, the J gene TRBJ1-1; TRBD1 might be the D (6 bases). Germline assignment: CDR1 ENHRY and CDR2 SYGVKD. The CDR3 runs to 14 residues. Between the trimmed V and J ends, which lost 6 bases and 0 bases, there was a span of 11 bases. Here the CDR3 DNA reads TGTGCCATCAGGTTTGGGACACTGAACACTGAAGCTTTCTTT. The encoded protein is CAIRFGTLNTEAFF.